Following are 27 T cell receptor beta chains from one sample sequenced in a study of blood T cell repertoires in COVID-19 (dated by TCRdb to about 2020). The library was made by the immunoSEQ multiplex PCR assay. The source is immuneACCESS, and TCRdb retained only in-frame sequences with V and J called. Part of the clones is not carried over; for the studies checked, unresolved V genes explain less than half of this, and the remainder is unexplained. The table for this sample lists approximately 150,000 clones; over 80% of them were counted only once. The top ten hold roughly 8.1% of the sample. The source material was peripheral blood. Receptors were obtained from a woman older than 75 with COVID-19, enrolled during active disease.

The V gene is TRBV7-9, the J gene TRBJ2-7; 12 bases fit TRBD2. The CDR3 is 15 residues long. Trimming removed 5 bases from V and 6 bases from J; junction bases left unmatched: 8. Germline values: CDR1 SEHNR, CDR2 FQNEAQ (reference sequence). The CDR3 region has the DNA TGTGCCAGCAGCACTGGACTAGCGGGATCGTCCGAGCAGTACTTC. Translating it yields CASSTGLAGSSEQYF.

The J gene is TRBJ1-2, the V gene TRBV18; 9 positions agree with TRBD1. The CDR3 consists of 15 residues. The V gene's germline CDR1 is KGHSH and CDR2 LQKENI. The V gene end was trimmed by 0 bases and the J gene end by 3 bases; junction bases not matched to a gene: 2. The CDR3 region is CASSPPDRGYYGYTF. The CDR3 DNA reads as TGTGCCAGCTCACCACCGGACAGGGGATACTATGGCTACACCTTC.

The chain combines TRBV7-6 with TRBJ1-1, with D perhaps matching TRBD1 (5 bases). Trimming pared 5 bases from V and 3 bases from J, leaving 10 bases between. Per the germline V gene, CDR1 is SGHVS and CDR2 is FNYEAQ. This CDR3 region has 13 residues. CDR3 coding DNA: TGTGCCAGCAGCCAAGGGGAGGACACTGAAGCTTTCTTT. It yields the protein CASSQGEDTEAFF.

This clone has more than one count but fewer than ten. This chain joins TRBV5-6 and TRBJ1-5; D gene unclear. V shed 4 bases and J shed 4 bases, with 9 bases lying between them. CDR3 length equals 13 residues. Germline V CDR1 and CDR2: SGHDT, YYEEEE. Written as DNA, the CDR3 is TGTGCCAGCAGCCCTAGTCTGAATCAGCCCCAGCATTTT. Its protein is CASSPSLNQPQHF.

In its sample, this clone was seen once. The chain uses TRBV7-8 and TRBJ2-3; tentative D call: TRBD2 (5 bases). Germline CDR1 is SGHVS and CDR2 is FQNEAQ. The CDR3 sequence is 15 residues long. V was shortened by 4 bases and J by 1 base, with 12 bases between the two germline ends. CDR3 loop: CASSSLAGGTDTQYF. As DNA, the CDR3 is TGTGCCAGCAGCTCCTTGGCGGGCGGCACAGATACGCAGTATTTT.

The J gene is TRBJ2-1, the V gene TRBV3-1 (or the pseudogene TRBV3-2), with a possible D match to TRBD2 (6 bases). V lost 0 bases, J lost 9 bases, and 9 bases lay in between. This CDR3 has 13 residues. Per the germline V gene, CDR1 is LGHDT and CDR2 is YNNKEL (reference sequence). CDR3 DNA: TGTGCCAGCAGCCAAGAAGGGCGGGGTGAGCAGTTCTTC. The encoded protein is CASSQEGRGEQFF.

This rearrangement joins TRBV3-1 (or the pseudogene TRBV3-2) to TRBJ1-6, with 8 bases lining up with TRBD1. Losses at the gene ends were 4 bases for V and 6 bases for J; bases not matched to a gene: 11. The CDR3 has 17 amino acids. Germline V lookup: CDR1 LGHDT, CDR2 YNNKEL (reference sequence). CDR3 in amino acids: CASSPRGVRGLNSPLHF. The CDR3 DNA reads as TGTGCCAGCAGCCCAAGAGGGGTCAGGGGGCTTAATTCACCCCTCCACTTT.

Notes on this clone: An end of the junction differs from the germline gene, which may be a read error. This rearrangement joins TRBV3-1 (or the pseudogene TRBV3-2) to TRBJ1-2; TRBD1 is a possible D gene (5 bases). Germline V lookup: CDR1 LGHDT, CDR2 YNNKEL (reference sequence). The CDR3 spans 12 residues. The CDR3 region is CASGQGGYGYTF. The CDR3 nucleotides read TGTGCCAGCGGCCAGGGAGGGTATGGCTACACCTTC.

As DNA, the CDR3 is TGTGCCATCAAGGGAGATACCGAAGCTTTCTTT. It codes for CAIKGDTEAFF. J is TRBJ1-1 and V is TRBV10-3; no clear D. This CDR3 has 11 amino acids. Trimming stripped 7 bases from V and 8 bases from J, with 11 bases between. Per germline, CDR1 ENHRY and CDR2 SYGVKD.

This chain links TRBV6-5 with TRBJ2-1, with a weak D call TRBD1 (5 bases). Germline V gene data show CDR1 as MNHEY and CDR2 as SVGAGI. CDR3 length: 14 amino acids. V lost 4 bases and J lost 3, with 10 bases in between. The CDR3 sequence is CASSFWQGYNEQFF. CDR3 coding DNA: TGTGCCAGCAGTTTTTGGCAGGGCTACAATGAGCAGTTCTTC.

The chain couples TRBV19 to TRBJ2-3; 15 bases align to TRBD2. CDR3 length: 17 residues. Germline loops: CDR1 LNHDA, CDR2 SQIVND (reference sequence). The J segment lost 4 bases and the V segment lost 7 bases, leaving 9 bases of the junction unmatched. CDR3 bases: TGTGCCAGTACCCCCAGGACTAGCGGGAGGGCCCCAGATACGCAGTATTTT. Translated, it gives CASTPRTSGRAPDTQYF.

The genes are TRBV28 and TRBJ2-2, with 8 bases matching TRBD1. Germline V lookup: CDR1 MDHEN, CDR2 SYDVKM. There are 19 residues in the CDR3. V shed 5 bases and J 7 bases; nucleotides not matched to a gene: 21. Written as DNA, the CDR3 is TGTGCCAGCAGTCCCGGACAGGGTAACTCGATCCGGGTCATCGGGGAGCTGTTTTTT. It specifies CASSPGQGNSIRVIGELFF.

The sample holds one count of this clone. This chain links TRBV18 with TRBJ2-7; a possible D gene is TRBD2 (5 bases). The germline V gene has CDR1 KGHSH and CDR2 LQKENI. The CDR3 totals 14 residues. V gave up 3 bases and J gave up 1 base, with 10 bases separating them. DNA for the CDR3: TGTGCCAGCTCACCCAATGAGGGATCCTACGAGCAGTACTTC. It translates to CASSPNEGSYEQYF.

The chain employs TRBV10-2 and TRBJ1-4; 8 bases align to TRBD1. V dropped 5 bases and J dropped 2; count of bases not matched to a gene: 4. The V gene's germline CDR1 is WSHSY and CDR2 SAAADI. The CDR3 runs 15 residues. This CDR3 is CASSPQGGTNEKLFF. The DNA of the CDR3 is TGCGCCAGCAGTCCACAGGGGGGGACTAATGAAAAACTGTTTTTT.

The V and J genes are TRBV18 and TRBJ1-2; TRBD1 is a possible D gene (5 bases). The CDR3 runs to 14 residues. The germline V gene has CDR1 KGHSH and CDR2 LQKENI. Trimming cost V 4 bases and J 0 bases, with 9 bases left between them. Here the CDR3 DNA reads TGTGCCAGCTCACTAGACAGATCTAACTATGGCTACACCTTC. This gives the protein CASSLDRSNYGYTF.

This rearrangement joins TRBV4-1 to TRBJ1-1, with D unresolved. The ends were cut back, 0 bases at V and 4 bases at J, with 12 bases in the middle. CDR1 is MGHRA and CDR2 is YSYEKL in the germline V gene. The CDR3 runs 15 residues. The chain's CDR3 is CASSQDNSPITEAFF. CDR3 nucleotide sequence: TGCGCCAGCAGCCAAGACAACAGTCCCATCACTGAAGCTTTCTTT.

This clone has just one count. This chain joins TRBV6-5 and TRBJ1-5; D uncertain. This CDR3 has 13 residues. V dropped 2 bases and J dropped 5 bases, with 7 bases sitting between them. Germline CDR1 is MNHEY and CDR2 is SVGAGI. This CDR3 is CASSYGRDQPQHF. In DNA form, the CDR3 reads TGTGCCAGCAGTTACGGGCGTGATCAGCCCCAGCATTTT.

The chain has TRBV20-1 and TRBJ2-1; no definite D call. Trimming removed 3 bases at V and 6 bases at J, with 24 bases between. The CDR3 length is 17 residues. Per the germline V gene, CDR1 is DFQATT and CDR2 is SNEGSKA (reference sequence). CDR3 nucleotides: TGCAGTGCTAGTTCTAGTTTGACCACCGCAAACTTCAATGAGCAGTTCTTC. This encodes CSASSSLTTANFNEQFF.

The V gene is TRBV7-9, the J gene TRBJ1-4, with 9 positions matching TRBD1. CDR3 length equals 16 residues. V lost 4 bases and J lost 7; bases outside the gene matches: 10. Germline V lookup: CDR1 SEHNR, CDR2 FQNEAQ (reference sequence). The CDR3 sequence is CASSSALGQGSEKLFF. As DNA, the CDR3 is TGTGCCAGCAGCTCCGCGCTGGGACAGGGTTCTGAAAAACTGTTTTTT.

The chain couples TRBV7-3 to TRBJ2-1, with 7 nucleotides matching TRBD2. The V gene's germline CDR1 is SGHTA and CDR2 FQGTGA. The CDR3 totals 16 residues. Germline trimming cut 2 bases from V and 1 base from J; bases unmatched to any gene: 5. DNA for the CDR3: TGTGCCAGCAGCTTACTCAGCGGGACTTCCTACAATGAGCAGTTCTTC. Translation gives CASSLLSGTSYNEQFF.

This clone was seen only once. The chain carries TRBV6-5 and TRBJ2-2, with 10 bases that match TRBD1. V trimming: 6 bases; J trimming: 5 bases; junction bases outside the gene matches: 6. This CDR3 is built from 15 residues. Germline CDR1 MNHEY, CDR2 SVGAGI. The CDR3, as DNA: TGTGCCAGCAGGAGACAGGGGGCGCGTACCGGGGAGCTGTTTTTT. Translation: CASRRQGARTGELFF.

The V and J genes are TRBV9 and TRBJ2-3; D is undetermined. Germline CDR1 and CDR2: SGDLS and YYNGEE. V lost 4 bases and J lost 10, with 16 bases in between. The CDR3 loop spans 13 amino acids. The CDR3 sequence is CASSLTSSVAQYF. The CDR3 DNA reads as TGTGCCAGCAGCCTAACGTCGTCGGTGGCGCAGTATTTT.

The rearrangement joins TRBV5-4 to TRBJ1-2, with unresolved D. Germline CDR1 and CDR2: SGHNT and YYREEE (reference sequence). The V end lost 1 base, the J end lost 2 bases, and 6 bases lay between the germline ends. The CDR3 runs 13 residues. CDR3 DNA: TGTGCCAGCAGCTTGAACACAAACTATGGCTACACCTTC. This translates into CASSLNTNYGYTF.

This chain joins TRBV19 and TRBJ1-2; D not certain. V lost 11 bases to trimming and J lost 5 bases, with 12 bases between them. The CDR3 is 11 residues long. Germline-derived CDR1 and CDR2 are LNHDA and SQIVND (reference sequence). This CDR3 is CAARELYGYTF. CDR3 sequence (DNA): TGTGCCGCCCGGGAACTTTATGGCTACACCTTC.

The rearrangement uses TRBV11-2 and TRBJ1-2; no clear D. The V and J ends lost 0 bases and 1 base respectively, with 18 bases between them. The germline CDR1 and CDR2 sequences are SGHAT and FQNNGV. The CDR3 covers 18 residues. CDR3 residues: CASSLDGAGLVVNYGYTF. The CDR3 DNA reads as TGTGCCAGCAGCTTAGATGGTGCTGGGCTCGTGGTTAACTATGGCTACACCTTC. Drawing the rest from reference TRBV11-2 and TRBJ1-2, the complete variable domain is EAGVAQSPRYKIIEKRQSVAFWCNPISGHATLYWYQQILGQGPKLLIQFQNNGVVDDSQLPKDRFSAERLKGVDSTLKIQPAKLEDSAVYLCASSLDGAGLVVNYGYTFGSGTRLTVV.

The chain recombines TRBV6-5 with TRBJ1-6; no clear D. Germline V gives CDR1 MNHEY, CDR2 SVGAGI. CDR3 size: 15 residues. Trimming removed 7 bases at V and 7 bases at J, with 17 bases between. CDR3 residues: CASTLRPPGNSPLHF. DNA for the CDR3: TGTGCCAGCACCCTGAGACCTCCGGGAAATTCACCCCTCCACTTT.

The chain has TRBV4-1 and TRBJ1-5; D remains ambiguous. The CDR3 runs 15 residues. The V end lost 0 bases, the J end lost 7 bases, and 13 bases lay between the germline ends. Germline V gene sequence: CDR1 MGHRA, CDR2 YSYEKL. The CDR3 loop reads CASSQDAGEPQPQHF. CDR3 coding DNA: TGCGCCAGCAGCCAAGACGCCGGGGAGCCACAGCCCCAGCATTTT.